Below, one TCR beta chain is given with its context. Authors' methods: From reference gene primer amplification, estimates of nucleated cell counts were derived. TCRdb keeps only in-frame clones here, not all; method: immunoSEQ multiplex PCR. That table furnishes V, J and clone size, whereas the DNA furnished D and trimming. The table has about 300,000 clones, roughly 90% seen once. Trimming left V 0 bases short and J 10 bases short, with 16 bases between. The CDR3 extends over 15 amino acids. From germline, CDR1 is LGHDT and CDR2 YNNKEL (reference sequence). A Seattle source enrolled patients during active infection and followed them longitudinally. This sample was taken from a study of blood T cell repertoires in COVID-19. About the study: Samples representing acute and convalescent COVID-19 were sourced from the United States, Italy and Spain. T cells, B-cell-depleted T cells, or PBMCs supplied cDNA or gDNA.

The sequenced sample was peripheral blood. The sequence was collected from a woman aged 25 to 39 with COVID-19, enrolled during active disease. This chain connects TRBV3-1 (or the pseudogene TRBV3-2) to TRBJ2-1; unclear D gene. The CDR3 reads CASSQDLEPQVEQFF. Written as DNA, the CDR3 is TGTGCCAGCAGCCAAGATCTTGAACCCCAGGTGGAGCAGTTCTTC.